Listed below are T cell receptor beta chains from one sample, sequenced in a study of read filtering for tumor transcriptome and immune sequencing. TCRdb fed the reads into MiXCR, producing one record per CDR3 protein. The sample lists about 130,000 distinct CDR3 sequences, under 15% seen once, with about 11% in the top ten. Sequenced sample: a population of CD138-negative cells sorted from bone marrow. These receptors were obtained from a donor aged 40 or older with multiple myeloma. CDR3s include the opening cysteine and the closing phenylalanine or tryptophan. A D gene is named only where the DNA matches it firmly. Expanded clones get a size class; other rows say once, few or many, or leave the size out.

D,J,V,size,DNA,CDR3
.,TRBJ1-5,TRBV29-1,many,TGCAGCGTTGAAGATTACAGCTTCTATAGCAATCAGCCCCAGCATTTT,CSVEDYSFYSNQPQHF
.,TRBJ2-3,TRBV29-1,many,TGCAGCGTTGGTGGGGCAGCAGCCACAGATACGCAGTATTTT,CSVGGAAATDTQYF
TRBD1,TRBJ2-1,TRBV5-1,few,TGCGCCAGCAGCCCCCGAGTTGGGACAGGGGGGTACAATGAGCAGTTCTTC,CASSPRVGTGGYNEQFF
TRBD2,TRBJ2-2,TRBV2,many,TGTGCCAGCAGGGGGACTTTAGCGGGGGATAACACCGGGGAGCTGTTTTTT,CASRGTLAGDNTGELFF
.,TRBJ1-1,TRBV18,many,TGTGCCAGCTCACCAAGACTGTCACAGGCGGTGAACACTGAAGCTTTCTTT,CASSPRLSQAVNTEAFF
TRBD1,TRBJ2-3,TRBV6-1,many,TGTGCCAGCAGTGAAGCTACAACAGGGGTTACGGATACGCAGTATTTT,CASSEATTGVTDTQYF
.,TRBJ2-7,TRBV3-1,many,TGTGCCAGCAGGCCGGGACACCGGGATGACGAGCAGTACTTC,CASRPGHRDDEQYF
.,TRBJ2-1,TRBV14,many,TGTGCCAGCAGCCCCCTCCCCGGACGGGACTCAAGCTCCTACAATGAGCAGTTCTTC,CASSPLPGRDSSSYNEQFF
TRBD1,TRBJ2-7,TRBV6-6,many,TGTGCCAGCAGAGCCGCTGATTTGGACAGGGGATACGAGCAGTACTTC,CASRAADLDRGYEQYF
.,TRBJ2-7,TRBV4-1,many,TGCGCCAGCAGCCAGTCCGGCGGGTCCACCTACGAGCAGTACTTC,CASSQSGGSTYEQYF
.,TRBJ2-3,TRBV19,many,TGTGCCAGTAGTACTAGAAATTCCCAAGGGGGAGATACGCAGTATTTT,CASSTRNSQGGDTQYF
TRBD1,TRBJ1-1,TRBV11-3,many,TGTGCCAGCAGCAAAAAGGGGGCAACTGAAGCTTTCTTT,CASSKKGATEAFF
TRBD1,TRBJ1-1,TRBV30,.,TGTGCCTGGTTAGGGGGCGCAGACACTGAAGCTTTCTTT,CAWLGGADTEAFF
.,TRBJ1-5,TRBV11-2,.,TGTGCCAGCAGCTTAGATACGGGGGGCGAACAGCCCCAGCATTTT,CASSLDTGGEQPQHF
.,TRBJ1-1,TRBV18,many,TGTGCCAGCTCACCACCCAGGATACTGAACACTGAAGCTTTCTTT,CASSPPRILNTEAFF
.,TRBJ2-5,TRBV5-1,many,TGCGCCAGCCACGGGGAGACCCAGTACTTC,CASHGETQYF
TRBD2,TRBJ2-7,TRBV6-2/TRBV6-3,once,TGTGACAGCAGAACTAGCGGGAGCTCCTACGAGCAGTACTTC,CDSRTSGSSYEQYF